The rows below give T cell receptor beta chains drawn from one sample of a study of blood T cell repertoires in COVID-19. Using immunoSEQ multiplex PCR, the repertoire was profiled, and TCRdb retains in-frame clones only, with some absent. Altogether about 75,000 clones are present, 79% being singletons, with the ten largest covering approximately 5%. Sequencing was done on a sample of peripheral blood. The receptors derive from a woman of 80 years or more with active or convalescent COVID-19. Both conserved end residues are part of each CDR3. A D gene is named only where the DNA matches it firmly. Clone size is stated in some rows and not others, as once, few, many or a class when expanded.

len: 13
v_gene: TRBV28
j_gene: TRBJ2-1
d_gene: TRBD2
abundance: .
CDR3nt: TGTGCCAGCAGTCTCTGGACTAGAAATGAGCAGTTCTTC
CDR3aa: CASSLWTRNEQFF

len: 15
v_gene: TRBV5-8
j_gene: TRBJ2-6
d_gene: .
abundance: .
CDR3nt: TGTGCCAGCAGCCCCCTTCTTTCTGGGGCCAACGTCCTGACTTTC
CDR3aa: CASSPLLSGANVLTF

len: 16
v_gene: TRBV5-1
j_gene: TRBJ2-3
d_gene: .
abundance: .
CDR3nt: TGCGCCAGCAGCTTGGATCTGGCGCGGGGCGAAGATACGCAGTATTTT
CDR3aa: CASSLDLARGEDTQYF

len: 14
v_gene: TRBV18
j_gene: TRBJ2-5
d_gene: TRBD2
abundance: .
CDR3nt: TGTGCCAGCTCACCATCCCCGGGGGGGGAGACCCAGTACTTC
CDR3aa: CASSPSPGGETQYF

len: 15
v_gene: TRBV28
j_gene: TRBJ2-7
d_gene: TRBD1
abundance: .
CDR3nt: TGTGCCAGCAGTGGACCGGGACAGGTCTCCTACGAGCAGTACTTC
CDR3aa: CASSGPGQVSYEQYF

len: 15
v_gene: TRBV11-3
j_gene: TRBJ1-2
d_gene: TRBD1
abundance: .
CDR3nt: TGTGCCAGCAGCTCCCGGACAGGGCCGGGCTATGGCTACACCTTC
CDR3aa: CASSSRTGPGYGYTF

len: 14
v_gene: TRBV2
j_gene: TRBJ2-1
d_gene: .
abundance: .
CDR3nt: TGTGCCGGACGGACAGCGGCCTCCTACAATGAGCAGTTCTTC
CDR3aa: CAGRTAASYNEQFF

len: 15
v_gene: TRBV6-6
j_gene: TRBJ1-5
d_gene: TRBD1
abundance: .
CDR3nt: TGTGCCAGCAGCCCCGGGGGACAGGGGAATCAGCCCCAGCATTTT
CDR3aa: CASSPGGQGNQPQHF

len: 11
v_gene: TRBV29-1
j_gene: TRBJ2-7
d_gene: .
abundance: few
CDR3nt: TGCAGCGTTGTACGGTCCTACGAGCAGTACTTC
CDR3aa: CSVVRSYEQYF

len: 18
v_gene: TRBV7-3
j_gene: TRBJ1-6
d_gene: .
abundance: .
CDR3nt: TGTGCCAGCAGCCGACGGAGAAGGGGGAGAGAATCTAATTCACCCCTCCACTTT
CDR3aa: CASSRRRRGRESNSPLHF

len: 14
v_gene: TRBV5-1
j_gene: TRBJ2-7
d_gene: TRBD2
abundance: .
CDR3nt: TGCGCCAGCAGCTTGAGTAGCGGGGTCAACGAGCAGTACTTC
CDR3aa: CASSLSSGVNEQYF